This TCR beta chain was sequenced in a study of cytomegalovirus exposure and HLA in healthy donors. Across the whole study: Of several hundred genotyped donors, 80% to 85% grouped in the Caucasian-associated ancestry cluster.

This clone appeared once. The target antigen is unknown. The length of the CDR3 is 13 residues. CDR1 and CDR2 from the germline V gene are SGHNT and YYREEE (reference sequence). The V end was cut by 2 bases, the J end by 8 bases, with 11 bases between. Overall study results and limits: A later examination showed that TCR association rates differed by HLA locus, with DRB1 most and HLA-C fewest. In an earlier analysis, productive rearrangement rates for most beta V segments clustered near 87% or 30%.

This PCR relied on a set of 60 Vbeta primers and 13 Jbeta primers. Sequencing was performed with immunoSEQ multiplex PCR; in TCRdb, only in-frame clones are kept and a portion is missing. The table lists about 96,000 clones, roughly 80% of them singletons, with roughly 2.5% in the top ten. The chain uses TRBV5-4 and TRBJ2-1; a weak D match, TRBD2 (5 bases). This receptor was identified in a man aged 25-40 years in good health and CMV-seronegative. The specimen sequenced was PBMCs. In nucleotides, the CDR3 is TGTGCCAGCAGCTTCCCGGGGAAGTATGAGCAGTTCTTC. Protein product: CASSFPGKYEQFF.